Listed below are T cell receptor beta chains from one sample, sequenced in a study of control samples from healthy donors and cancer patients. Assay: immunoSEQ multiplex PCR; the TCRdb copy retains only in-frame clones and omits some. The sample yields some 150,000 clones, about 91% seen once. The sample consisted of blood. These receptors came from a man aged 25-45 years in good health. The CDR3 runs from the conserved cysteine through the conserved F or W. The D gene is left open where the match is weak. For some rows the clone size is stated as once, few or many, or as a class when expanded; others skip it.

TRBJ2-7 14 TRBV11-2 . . TGTGCCAGCAGCTTAGGTCTGGGGCGGTACGAGCAGTACTTC CASSLGLGRYEQYF
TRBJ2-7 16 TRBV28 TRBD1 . TGTGCCAGCAGTTTCTCCCGGGACAGGGTGGGGTACGAGCAGTACTTC CASSFSRDRVGYEQYF
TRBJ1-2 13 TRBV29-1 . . TGCAGCGTTGTGGGGGGGCTTAACTATGGCTACACCTTC CSVVGGLNYGYTF
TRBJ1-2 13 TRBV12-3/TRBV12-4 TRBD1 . TGTGCCAGCAGTACAGGGGAAGACTATGGCTACACCTTC CASSTGEDYGYTF
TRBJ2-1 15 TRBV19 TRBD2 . TGTGCCAGTAGTATCCTAGCGGGGGGTCGCAATGAGCAGTTCTTC CASSILAGGRNEQFF
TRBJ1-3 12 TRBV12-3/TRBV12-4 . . TGTGCCAGCAGCATAGAGGTAAACACCATATATTTT CASSIEVNTIYF
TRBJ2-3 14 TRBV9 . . TGTGCCAGCAGCGAAAAGGGGCTCTTTGATACGCAGTATTTT CASSEKGLFDTQYF
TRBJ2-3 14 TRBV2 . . TGTGCCAGCAGGGTCGCGTCAGCCCAAGATACGCAGTATTTT CASRVASAQDTQYF
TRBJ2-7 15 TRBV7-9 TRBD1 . TGTGCCAGCAGTCGACAAAGACAGGGGAGCAACGAGCAGTACTTC CASSRQRQGSNEQYF
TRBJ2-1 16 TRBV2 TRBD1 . TGTGCCAGCAGGGAGAGCAGGGGGCAAGGCTACAATGAGCAGTTCTTC CASRESRGQGYNEQFF
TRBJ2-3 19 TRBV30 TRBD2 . TGTGCCTGGACACGGACGGGGAGGACTAGCGGGGTGATGGCAGATACGCAGTATTTT CAWTRTGRTSGVMADTQYF
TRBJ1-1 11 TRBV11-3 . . TGTGCCAGCAGCCAGAACACTGAAGCTTTCTTT CASSQNTEAFF
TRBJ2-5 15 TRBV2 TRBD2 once TGTGCCAGCAGCGCACTAGCGGGGGGCCAAGAGACCCAGTACTTC CASSALAGGQETQYF
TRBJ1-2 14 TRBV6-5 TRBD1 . TGTGCCATCCTAGACAGGGAGGCTAACTATGGCTACACCTTC CAILDREANYGYTF
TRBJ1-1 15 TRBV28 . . TGTGCCAGCAGTTTACCCCAGGCCAGGAGGACTGAAGCTTTCTTT CASSLPQARRTEAFF
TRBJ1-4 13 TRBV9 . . TGTGCCAGCAGCGGAGCAACTAATGAAAAACTGTTTTTT CASSGATNEKLFF
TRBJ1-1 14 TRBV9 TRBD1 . TGTGCCAGCAGCGCAGGGGGTTGGGGCACTGAAGCTTTCTTT CASSAGGWGTEAFF
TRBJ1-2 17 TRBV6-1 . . TGTGCCAGCAGTGACACGGACGGCATGAAACCACGAGGAGGCTACACCTTC CASSDTDGMKPRGGYTF
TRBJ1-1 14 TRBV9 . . TGTGCCAGCAGCGTAGAAGGGTGGGAGGGGGGGGCTTTCTTT CASSVEGWEGGAFF
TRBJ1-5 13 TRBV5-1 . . TGCGCCAGCAGAGAAGGGGGCAATCAGCCCCAGCATTTT CASREGGNQPQHF